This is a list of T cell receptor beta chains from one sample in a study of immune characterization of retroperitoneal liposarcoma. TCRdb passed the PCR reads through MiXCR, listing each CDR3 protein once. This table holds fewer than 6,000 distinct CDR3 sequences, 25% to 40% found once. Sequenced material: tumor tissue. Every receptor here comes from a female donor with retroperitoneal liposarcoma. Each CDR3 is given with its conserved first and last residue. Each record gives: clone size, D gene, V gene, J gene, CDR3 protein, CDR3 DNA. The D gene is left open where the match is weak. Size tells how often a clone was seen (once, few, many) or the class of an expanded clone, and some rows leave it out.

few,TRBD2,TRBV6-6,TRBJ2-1,CASSERGREETQYF,TGTGCCAGCAGTGAGCGCGGGAGAGAAGAGACCCAGTACTTT
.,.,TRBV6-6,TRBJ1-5,CASSSRTDFNQPQHF,TGTGCCAGCAGTTCCAGGACGGATTTCAATCAGCCCCAGCATTTT
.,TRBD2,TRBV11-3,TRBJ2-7,CASSLDRAGGLAGPKTYEQYF,TGTGCCAGCAGCTTAGATCGGGCCGGGGGACTAGCGGGACCAAAGACCTACGAGCAGTACTTC
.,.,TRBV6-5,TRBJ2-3,CASKTSGTADTQYF,TGTGCCAGCAAGACCTCCGGGACCGCAGATACGCAGTATTTT
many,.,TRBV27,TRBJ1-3,CASSTVSGNTIYF,TGTGCCAGCAGCACAGTTTCTGGAAACACCATATATTTT
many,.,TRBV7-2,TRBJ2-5,CASSLVLDRGQETQYF,TGTGCCAGCAGCTTAGTTTTAGACAGAGGACAAGAGACCCAGTACTTC
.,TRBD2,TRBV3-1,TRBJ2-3,CASSPSGTSGSLTQYF,TGTGCCAGCAGCCCGAGTGGGACTAGCGGGAGCCTTACGCAGTATTTT
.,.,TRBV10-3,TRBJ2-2,CAISEGFDSVGELFF,TGTGCCATCAGTGAAGGATTTGATAGCGTAGGGGAGCTGTTTTTT
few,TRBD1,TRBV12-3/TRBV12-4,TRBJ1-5,CASSFRGPGPQPQHF,TGTGCCAGCAGTTTTAGGGGGCCGGGGCCTCAGCCCCAGCATTTT
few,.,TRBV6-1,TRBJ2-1,CAAGDYGSYEQFF,TGTGCCGCAGGAGACTACGGCTCCTACGAGCAGTTCTTC
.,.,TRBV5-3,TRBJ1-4,CASSSNRAVDEKLFF,TGTGCCAGCAGCTCGAACAGGGCAGTGGATGAAAAACTGTTTTTT
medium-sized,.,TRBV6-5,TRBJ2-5,CASSYFTGTEETQYF,TGTGCCAGCAGTTACTTTACCGGGACCGAAGAGACCCAGTACTTC
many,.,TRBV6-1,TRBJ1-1,CASTLRGTGRDTEAFF,TGTGCCAGCACCCTAAGGGGAACAGGGAGGGACACTGAAGCTTTCTTT
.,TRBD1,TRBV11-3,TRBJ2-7,CASSLDGTGGSEQYF,TGTGCCAGCAGCTTAGATGGAACAGGGGGTAGCGAGCAGTACTTC
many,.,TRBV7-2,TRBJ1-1,CASSLSSTVNTEAFF,TGTGCCAGCAGCTTAAGTAGCACGGTGAACACTGAAGCTTTCTTT
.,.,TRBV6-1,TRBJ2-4,CASSGIIGQPVAKNIQYF,TGTGCCAGCAGTGGGATAATAGGACAGCCTGTAGCCAAAAACATTCAGTACTTC
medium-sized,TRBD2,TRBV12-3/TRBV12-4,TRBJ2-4,CASSLRGGLAEPKNIQYF,TGTGCCAGCAGTTTAAGAGGGGGACTAGCGGAACCCAAAAACATTCAGTACTTC
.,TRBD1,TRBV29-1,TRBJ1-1,CSVVRGLMNTEAFF,TGCAGCGTTGTTAGGGGGCTTATGAACACTGAAGCTTTCTTT
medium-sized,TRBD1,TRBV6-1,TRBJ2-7,CASSRTWTGAGEQYF,TGTGCCAGCAGTAGGACGTGGACAGGGGCAGGCGAGCAGTACTTC
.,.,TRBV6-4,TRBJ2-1,CASSDGVYNEQFF,TGTGCCAGCAGTGACGGCGTCTACAATGAGCAGTTCTTC
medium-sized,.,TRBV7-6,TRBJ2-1,CASSLELRRGYNEQFF,TGTGCCAGCAGCTTAGAACTGAGAAGGGGCTACAATGAGCAGTTCTTC
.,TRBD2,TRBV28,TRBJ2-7,CASSFILAVYEQYF,TGTGCCAGCAGTTTTATTCTAGCGGTCTACGAGCAGTACTTC
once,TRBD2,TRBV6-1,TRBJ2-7,CASSVVGAGGGHEQYF,TGTGCCAGCAGTGTAGTCGGAGCGGGAGGGGGGCACGAGCAGTACTTC
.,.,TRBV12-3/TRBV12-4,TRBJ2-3,CASSAREHTQYF,TGTGCCAGCAGTGCCAGGGAGCACACGCAGTATTTT
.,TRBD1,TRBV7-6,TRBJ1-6,CASSSPDRVYSPLHF,TGTGCCAGCAGCTCGCCCGACAGGGTATATTCACCCCTCCACTTT
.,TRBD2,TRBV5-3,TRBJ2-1,CARSLGGASGSKVYNEQFF,TGTGCCAGAAGCTTGGGTGGGGCTAGCGGGAGCAAAGTTTACAATGAGCAGTTCTTC
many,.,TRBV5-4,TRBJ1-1,CASSLGQGSEAFF,TGTGCCAGCAGCTTGGGGCAGGGCAGTGAAGCTTTCTTT
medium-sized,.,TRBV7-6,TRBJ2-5,CASSFSSVQETQYF,TGTGCCAGCAGCTTCTCCAGCGTCCAAGAGACCCAGTACTTC
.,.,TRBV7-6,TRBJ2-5,CASSSPGETQYF,TGTGCCAGCAGCTCCCCAGGAGAGACCCAGTACTTC
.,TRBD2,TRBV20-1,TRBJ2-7,CSARDRAGGPYNEQYF,TGCAGTGCTAGAGATAGAGCGGGAGGGCCCTACAATGAGCAGTACTTC
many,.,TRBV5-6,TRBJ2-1,CASSFIGGLSSYNEQFF,TGTGCCAGCAGCTTCATTGGAGGGCTGAGCTCCTACAATGAGCAGTTCTTC
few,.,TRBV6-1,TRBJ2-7,CASSEGGSGYEQYF,TGTGCCAGCAGTGAAGGCGGTAGCGGCTACGAGCAGTACTTC
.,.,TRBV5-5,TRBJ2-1,CASSLTRDEQFF,TGTGCCAGCAGCTTGACTAGGGATGAGCAGTTCTTC
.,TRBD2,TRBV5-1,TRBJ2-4,CASSPLTSGRASNEQYF,TGCGCCAGCAGCCCTCTGACTAGCGGGAGGGCCTCCAATGAGCAGTACTTC
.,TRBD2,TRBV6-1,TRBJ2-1,CASSIAGGSNEQFF,TGTGCCAGCAGTATAGCGGGAGGAAGTAATGAGCAGTTCTTC
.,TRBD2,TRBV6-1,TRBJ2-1,CASRKAGEGNEQFF,TGTGCCAGCAGAAAAGCGGGAGAGGGCAATGAGCAGTTCTTC
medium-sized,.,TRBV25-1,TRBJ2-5,CASSRGFPLETQYF,TGTGCCAGCAGCAGGGGTTTCCCTCTAGAGACCCAGTACTTC